The 9 T cell receptor beta chains listed next were all sequenced from one sample in a study of blood T cell repertoires in COVID-19. Sequencing was performed with immunoSEQ multiplex PCR; in TCRdb, only in-frame clones are kept and a portion is missing. The repertoire consists of some 400,000 clones, with around 86% occurring once and the leading ten covering 3%. Sequencing was done on a sample of peripheral blood. The receptors come from a human donor in a cohort sampled during active COVID-19.

The CDR3 sequence is CASRQRGHPSPHVVYQPQHF. The CDR3 bases are TGTGCAAGTCGCCAAAGGGGACATCCATCTCCCCATGTCGTCTATCAGCCCCAGCATTTT. This chain links TRBV12-2 with TRBJ1-5; TRBD1, the table's D call, was not compared with the DNA. TRBV12-2 is deemed a pseudogene. The CDR3 is made up of 20 amino acids.

This rearrangement joins TRBV6-6 to TRBJ1-2, with D perhaps matching TRBD1 (6 bases). V shed 1 base and J shed 8 bases, with 20 bases lying between them. CDR3 length equals 16 residues. Germline V lookup: CDR1 MNHNY, CDR2 SVGAGI (reference sequence). The CDR3 coding sequence is TGTGCCAGCAGTTACTTTCCCAAAGACACAGGGACGGGCTACACCTTC. Protein product: CASSYFPKDTGTGYTF.

This rearrangement joins TRBV10-1 to TRBJ2-7; D perhaps matches TRBD2 (5 bases). The CDR3 contains 15 residues. The V gene lost 4 bases and the J gene lost 4 bases, with 17 bases spanning the gap. Germline V gene data show CDR1 as WNHNN and CDR2 as SYGVQD (reference sequence). CDR3 sequence: CASSGISPGGYEQYF. CDR3 sequence (DNA): TGCGCCAGCAGTGGAATTTCTCCCGGAGGTTACGAGCAGTACTTC.

The chain recombines TRBV10-3 with TRBJ1-2; TRBD1 is a possible D gene (6 bases). The germline V and J ends were trimmed by 4 bases and 3 bases, with 9 bases remaining between them. The length of the CDR3 is 13 residues. Germline assignment: CDR1 ENHRY and CDR2 SYGVKD. CDR3 in DNA: TGTGCCATCAGTGGGAACAGGGACTATGGCTACACCTTC. Protein product: CAISGNRDYGYTF.

The chain employs TRBV16 and TRBJ1-4; TRBD1 aligns across 7 bases. Germline V CDR1 and CDR2: KGHSY, FQNENV. CDR3 length: 17 amino acids. The trim removed 2 bases at V and 0 bases at J, leaving 6 bases unmatched. Here the CDR3 reads CASSQLRDRTTNEKLFF. CDR3 nucleotides: TGTGCCAGCAGCCAACTACGGGACAGAACAACTAATGAAAAACTGTTTTTT.

V usage is TRBV9 and J usage is TRBJ1-3; D is uncertain. CDR1 SGDLS and CDR2 YYNGEE come from the germline V gene. Trimming left V 0 bases short and J 0 bases short, with 7 bases between. The CDR3 covers 15 residues. CDR3 sequence: CASSVDTVSGNTIYF. The CDR3 nucleotides read TGTGCCAGCAGCGTAGATACAGTCTCTGGAAACACCATATATTTT.

The chain is built from TRBV7-2 and TRBJ2-3; tentatively, D is TRBD2 (5 bases). Trimming left V 5 bases short and J 5 bases short, with 11 bases between. The CDR3 extends over 13 amino acids. Per the germline V gene, CDR1 is SGHTA and CDR2 is FQGNSA. The CDR3, as DNA: TGTGCCAGCAGCCGTCGAGGAGGAGATACGCAGTATTTT. Protein product: CASSRRGGDTQYF.

This clone occurred a few times. The chain links TRBV19 to TRBJ1-5; no reliable D call. Germline-derived CDR1 and CDR2 are LNHDA and SQIVND (reference sequence). Trimming took off 4 bases at V and 9 bases at J, with 13 bases between the two ends. This CDR3 is 13 amino acids long. The CDR3 DNA follows: TGTGCCAGTAGTACTGGGAGGTTAAGGCCCCAGCATTTT. It translates to CASSTGRLRPQHF.

This clone was counted between two and nine times. The chain uses TRBV5-1 and TRBJ2-1; D remains ambiguous. The CDR3 sequence is 14 residues long. Trimming took 3 bases from V and 8 from J, leaving 15 bases between them. Germline CDR1 is SGHRS and CDR2 is YFSETQ. The CDR3 coding sequence is TGCGCCAGCAGCTCCGAGGTCCCTGGCGATGAGCAGTTCTTC. Translating it yields CASSSEVPGDEQFF.